The next 29 T cell receptor beta chains were all read from a single sample in a study of brain T cells in children with intractable seizures. As to time point: blood from clinic visit 5 months post-surgery; TSC patient then seizure free. Libraries were prepared by immunoSEQ multiplex PCR; TCRdb keeps only in-frame clonotypes and omits some of them. The sample shows around 340,000 clones, 93% of them seen only once. The material sequenced was peripheral blood, taken 4 to 5 months after surgery. These TCRs come from a boy younger than two with tuberous sclerosis and intractable seizures.

The V gene is TRBV9, the J gene TRBJ2-3, with TRBD1 matching over 9 bases. CDR3 length: 15 residues. V gave up 0 bases and J gave up 3 bases; unmatched junction bases: 2. Germline V gives CDR1 SGDLS, CDR2 YYNGEE. The CDR3 is CASSVVDRGTDTQYF. CDR3 DNA sequence: TGTGCCAGCAGCGTAGTGGACAGGGGAACAGATACGCAGTATTTT.

The V call is TRBV18, the J call TRBJ1-1; D ambiguous. Germline CDR1 is KGHSH and CDR2 is LQKENI. This CDR3 region has 13 residues. With 1 base removed from V and 10 bases from J, the gap between germline ends came to 13 bases. The CDR3: CASSPRRVGGAFF. CDR3 DNA sequence: TGTGCCAGCTCACCACGAAGGGTTGGAGGAGCTTTCTTT. Supplemented by reference TRBV18 and TRBJ1-1, the full variable domain reads NAGVMQNPRHLVRRRGQEARLRCSPMKGHSHVYWYRQLPEEGLKFMVYLQKENIIDESGMPKERFSAEFPKEGPSILRIQQVVRGDSAAYFCASSPRRVGGAFFGQGTRLTVV.

The gene calls are TRBV15 and TRBJ2-1, with unresolved D. CDR1 LNHNV and CDR2 YYDKDF come from the germline V gene (reference sequence). The CDR3 length is 17 residues. The V gene lost 0 bases and the J gene lost 3 bases, with 15 bases spanning the gap. The DNA for the CDR3 is TGTGCCACCAGCAGAGATAAAGGATCCAGGTTCTACAATGAGCAGTTCTTC. Encoded protein: CATSRDKGSRFYNEQFF.

The chain has TRBV12-3 or TRBV12-4 and TRBJ2-3, with D unclear. The V end lost 2 bases, the J end lost 1 base, and 4 bases lay between the germline ends. This CDR3 region has 13 residues. The CDR3 loop reads CASSLPGTDTQYF. CDR3 nucleotides: TGTGCCAGCAGTTTACCGGGCACAGATACGCAGTATTTT.

The chain carries TRBV20-1 and TRBJ2-3; 7 bases align to TRBD2. This CDR3 region has 15 residues. Germline lookup yields CDR1 DFQATT and CDR2 SNEGSKA (reference sequence). J was trimmed by 3 bases and V by 3 bases; bases with no gene match: 9. CDR3 in amino acids: CSASAGGSKTDTQYF. The CDR3 bases are TGCAGTGCTAGTGCGGGCGGGAGTAAAACAGATACGCAGTATTTT.

In this sample, this clone turned up once. This sequence joins TRBV5-1 and TRBJ2-7; D call uncertain. In germline, CDR1 is SGHRS, CDR2 YFSETQ. V was shortened by 2 bases and J by 4 bases, with 7 bases between the two germline ends. This CDR3 contains 12 residues. Here the CDR3 reads CASSLLDYEQYF. Written as DNA, the CDR3 is TGCGCCAGCAGCTTACTCGATTACGAGCAGTACTTC. The complete variable domain, with remaining parts taken from reference TRBV5-1 and TRBJ2-7, reads KAGVTQTPRYLIKTRGQQVTLSCSPISGHRSVSWYQQTPGQGLQFLFEYFSETQRNKGNFPGRFSGRQFSNSRSEMNVSTLELGDSALYLCASSLLDYEQYFGPGTRLTVT.

The chain has TRBV10-1 and TRBJ2-2; 11 positions agree with TRBD1. The germline gives CDR1 WNHNN, CDR2 SYGVQD (reference sequence). V trimming: 1 base; J trimming: 4 bases; junction bases outside the gene matches: 8. This CDR3 is built from 18 residues. Here the CDR3 DNA reads TGCGCCAGCAGTGAGTTTTCCGGGACAGGGGGTGTCACCGGGGAGCTGTTTTTT. As protein: CASSEFSGTGGVTGELFF.

The gene calls are TRBV27 and TRBJ1-1, with D perhaps TRBD1 (6 bases). Germline lookup yields CDR1 MNHEY and CDR2 SMNVEV (reference sequence). V was trimmed by 4 bases and J by 5 bases, leaving 14 bases between them. The CDR3 consists of 14 residues. CDR3 in DNA: TGTGCCAGCAGTTCCGAGGGGGGTACTACTGAAGCTTTCTTT. Protein product: CASSSEGGTTEAFF.

This chain links TRBV28 with TRBJ1-1; 7 bases match TRBD1. CDR1 MDHEN and CDR2 SYDVKM come from the germline V gene. The CDR3 covers 12 residues. V lost 6 bases and J lost 7; bases outside the gene matches: 5. The CDR3 protein is CASRSGQREAFF. CDR3 DNA sequence: TGTGCCAGCAGGTCGGGACAGCGTGAAGCTTTCTTT.

The V and J genes are TRBV9 and TRBJ2-2; the D is unclear. Trimming removed 0 bases from V and 0 bases from J, with 12 bases in between. Germline V gene sequence: CDR1 SGDLS, CDR2 YYNGEE. There are 17 residues in the CDR3. The CDR3 reads CASSVALERANTGELFF. CDR3 bases: TGTGCCAGCAGCGTAGCTCTGGAGCGCGCGAACACCGGGGAGCTGTTTTTT.

This chain joins TRBV6-5 and TRBJ2-1; 12 bases map to TRBD2. CDR1 and CDR2 (germline): MNHEY, SVGAGI. Trimming removed 4 bases from V and 6 bases from J; junction bases left unmatched: 4. The CDR3 is 15 residues long. The CDR3 region has the DNA TGTGCCAGCAGTTTGCTAGCGGGAGGGCTCAATGAGCAGTTCTTC. It codes for CASSLLAGGLNEQFF.

The genes are TRBV11-3 and TRBJ2-7; D is unclear. The germline gives CDR1 SGHNT, CDR2 YENEEA. The CDR3 is 15 amino acids. The V and J ends lost 5 bases and 2 bases respectively, with 16 bases between them. CDR3 nucleotides: TGTGCCAGCAGCCCAGGCGCTCGCGGAGCCTACGAGCAGTACTTC. Translation gives CASSPGARGAYEQYF.

The chain couples TRBV30 to TRBJ2-1; D unresolved. CDR3 length: 14 residues. Germline CDR1 is GTSNPN and CDR2 is SVGIG (reference sequence). The germline V and J ends were trimmed by 0 bases and 7 bases, with 13 bases remaining between them. The CDR3 nucleotides read TGTGCCTGGAGTGTTGGTGACACTGGGAATGAGCAGTTCTTC. Protein product: CAWSVGDTGNEQFF.

This clone was seen once. The chain is built from TRBV9 and TRBJ2-7, with 8 bases matching TRBD1. V shed 2 bases, J shed 0 bases, and the junction held 4 bases outside the gene matches. This CDR3 has 15 amino acids. The germline V gene has CDR1 SGDLS and CDR2 YYNGEE. The CDR3 loop reads CASSVTGTGSYEQYF. CDR3 DNA sequence: TGTGCCAGCAGCGTCACCGGGACAGGCTCCTACGAGCAGTACTTC.

The V gene is TRBV5-4, the J gene TRBJ2-5; tentatively, D is TRBD2 (5 bases). This CDR3 spans 15 amino acids. The V end was cut by 1 base, the J end by 0 bases, with 10 bases between. Germline V CDR1 and CDR2: SGHNT, YYREEE (reference sequence). The CDR3 reads CASSLYGGYQETQYF. CDR3 DNA: TGTGCCAGCAGCTTGTATGGCGGGTACCAAGAGACCCAGTACTTC.

This chain uses TRBV11-2 with TRBJ1-1; 9 bases map to TRBD1. This CDR3 region has 15 residues. Germline loops: CDR1 SGHAT, CDR2 FQNNGV. With V trimmed by 1 base and J by 1 base, 1 base remained unmatched. CDR3 sequence (DNA): TGTGCCAGCAGCTTAGTGACAGGGGGGAACACTGAAGCTTTCTTT. This translates into CASSLVTGGNTEAFF.

V usage is TRBV19 and J usage is TRBJ2-2, with 9 bases aligning to TRBD1. The V gene end was trimmed by 5 bases and the J gene end by 5 bases; junction bases not matched to a gene: 6. Germline V gene data show CDR1 as LNHDA and CDR2 as SQIVND (reference sequence). This CDR3 is built from 15 residues. CDR3 in DNA: TGTGCCAGTAGTTCCCGGGACAGGGTAACCGGGGAGCTGTTTTTT. This codes for CASSSRDRVTGELFF.

V usage is TRBV6-1 and J usage is TRBJ1-4; perhaps TRBD1 as D (5 bases). The CDR3 consists of 15 residues. Trimming cost V 0 bases and J 6 bases, with 11 bases left between them. Germline V CDR1 and CDR2: MNHNS, SASEGT. In DNA, the CDR3 is TGTGCCAGCAGTGAAGCGGGACCCGGCCATGAAAAACTGTTTTTT. Protein product: CASSEAGPGHEKLFF.

The chain carries TRBV10-1 and TRBJ2-3; D could derive from TRBD1 or TRBD2 (5 bases each). Between the trimmed V and J ends, which lost 0 bases and 1 base, there was a span of 11 bases. The CDR3 totals 16 residues. Looked up from germline, CDR1 is WNHNN and CDR2 is SYGVQD (reference sequence). The CDR3 coding sequence is TGCGCCAGCAGTGAGTCGCGGGTGGGGCGCACAGATACGCAGTATTTT. As protein: CASSESRVGRTDTQYF.

The gene calls are TRBV3-1 (or the pseudogene TRBV3-2) and TRBJ2-2; maybe TRBD2 (6 bases). V lost 3 bases and J lost 5, with 22 bases in between. The CDR3 length is 18 residues. Germline loops: CDR1 LGHDT, CDR2 YNNKEL (reference sequence). The CDR3 sequence is CASSHHSASGLSTGELFF. The CDR3 DNA reads as TGTGCCAGCAGCCACCATTCTGCTTCGGGACTTTCGACCGGGGAGCTGTTTTTT.

This rearrangement joins TRBV3-1 (or the pseudogene TRBV3-2) to TRBJ1-2; D call uncertain. This CDR3 contains 17 residues. V gave up 0 bases and J gave up 1 base, with 15 bases separating them. In germline, CDR1 is LGHDT, CDR2 YNNKEL (reference sequence). CDR3 nucleotides: TGTGCCAGCAGCCAAGAAGGAGGGTTAGCAGTTAACTATGGCTACACCTTC. This codes for CASSQEGGLAVNYGYTF.

The chain has TRBV7-6 and TRBJ2-7; no clear D. The CDR3 extends over 12 amino acids. CDR1 and CDR2 (germline): SGHVS, FNYEAQ. The V end lost 5 bases, the J end lost 7 bases, and 12 bases lay between the germline ends. The CDR3 DNA reads as TGTGCCAGCAGCCCCGTGGGCAAGGAGCAGTACTTC. Amino acid sequence: CASSPVGKEQYF. The variable domain in full, with the rest retrieved from reference TRBV7-6 and TRBJ2-7, is GAGVSQSPRYKVTKRGQDVALRCDPISGHVSLYWYRQALGQGPEFLTYFNYEAQQDKSGLPNDRFSAERPEGSISTLTIQRTEQRDSAMYRCASSPVGKEQYFGPGTRLTVT.

J is TRBJ1-1 and V is TRBV9, with unresolved D. The CDR3 runs 15 residues. The V and J ends lost 4 bases and 3 bases respectively, with 16 bases between them. Germline V gene data show CDR1 as SGDLS and CDR2 as YYNGEE. DNA of the CDR3: TGTGCCAGCAGCCCCCCAATAGCGGGGTACACTGAAGCTTTCTTT. Translation gives CASSPPIAGYTEAFF.

The rearrangement joins TRBV7-2 to TRBJ2-3, with D perhaps matching TRBD2 (5 bases). V lost 5 bases and J 4 bases, leaving 10 bases between the germline ends. The CDR3 totals 13 residues. The germline V gene encodes CDR1 SGHTA and CDR2 FQGNSA. CDR3 residues: CASSPRTPDTQYF. DNA for the CDR3: TGTGCCAGCAGCCCGCGGACTCCAGATACGCAGTATTTT.

The rearrangement joins TRBV28 to TRBJ2-7; TRBD2 matches 11 bases. The germline V gene encodes CDR1 MDHEN and CDR2 SYDVKM. V trimming: 2 bases; J trimming: 0 bases; junction bases outside the gene matches: 9. The CDR3 loop spans 18 amino acids. CDR3 DNA: TGTGCCAGCAGTTTAAACCCCCGACTAGCGGGGAGCTCCTACGAGCAGTACTTC. Encoded protein: CASSLNPRLAGSSYEQYF.

This sequence joins TRBV6-1 and TRBJ1-1; no definite D call. Per the germline V gene, CDR1 is MNHNS and CDR2 is SASEGT. Trimming took off 3 bases at V and 4 bases at J, with 6 bases between the two ends. This CDR3 has 12 residues. CDR3 region: CASSEIGTEAFF. The CDR3 DNA reads as TGTGCCAGCAGTGAGATCGGCACTGAAGCTTTCTTT.

This chain joins TRBV30 and TRBJ1-2; 9 bases line up with TRBD1. There are 14 residues in the CDR3. Germline lookup yields CDR1 GTSNPN and CDR2 SVGIG (reference sequence). Trimming removed 0 bases from V and 8 bases from J; junction bases left unmatched: 7. Here the CDR3 reads CAWSVVTGGFGYTF. CDR3 nucleotide sequence: TGTGCCTGGAGTGTGGTGACAGGGGGATTCGGCTACACCTTC.

The chain couples TRBV19 to TRBJ2-3; D uncertain. Germline CDR1 is LNHDA and CDR2 is SQIVND (reference sequence). The CDR3 runs to 12 residues. V was cut by 3 bases and J by 10 bases, with 11 bases left in between. CDR3 nucleotide sequence: TGTGCCAGTAGTATCGGCCTGTTTCCGCAGTATTTT. Translation gives CASSIGLFPQYF.

The chain joins TRBV14 to TRBJ2-7; 8 bases fit TRBD2. V shed 4 bases and J 6 bases; nucleotides not matched to a gene: 11. The germline CDR1 and CDR2 sequences are SGHDN and FVKESK. The CDR3 consists of 15 residues. This CDR3 is CASSLSGDPRGEQYF. Written as DNA, the CDR3 is TGTGCCAGCAGCCTTAGCGGGGACCCACGAGGCGAGCAGTACTTC. The full variable domain, in which reference TRBV14 and TRBJ2-7 provide the parts outside the CDR3, is EAGVTQFPSHSVIEKGQTVTLRCDPISGHDNLYWYRRVMGKEIKFLLHFVKESKQDESGMPNNRFLAERTGGTYSTLKVQPAELEDSGVYFCASSLSGDPRGEQYFGPGTRLTVT.